This T cell receptor beta chain was documented in a study of blood T cells in healthy people across ages. Then a second PCR, running about 6 to 12 cycles, was carried out with a sample-barcoded 5' primer and a J-beta primer mix. TCRdb recomputed calls from the 5' RACE reads with MiXCR, one row per CDR3 protein. The data contain around 700,000 distinct CDR3 sequences, 20% to 25% of them singletons. CDR1 is SNHLY, CDR2 FYNNEI, per germline. The CDR3 covers 13 residues. The V end was cut by 5 bases, the J end by 6 bases, with 10 bases between. This clonotype was recorded a few times. These records were also assigned to another study, of T cells of mothers and their children.

The sequencing sample was made of blood. This receptor was taken from a boy younger than 18 in good health. The chain has TRBV2 and TRBJ1-4; D gene unclear. CDR3 in DNA: TGTGCCAGCAGTCAAACAGCAGATGAAAAACTGTTTTTT. This sequence encodes CASSQTADEKLFF.